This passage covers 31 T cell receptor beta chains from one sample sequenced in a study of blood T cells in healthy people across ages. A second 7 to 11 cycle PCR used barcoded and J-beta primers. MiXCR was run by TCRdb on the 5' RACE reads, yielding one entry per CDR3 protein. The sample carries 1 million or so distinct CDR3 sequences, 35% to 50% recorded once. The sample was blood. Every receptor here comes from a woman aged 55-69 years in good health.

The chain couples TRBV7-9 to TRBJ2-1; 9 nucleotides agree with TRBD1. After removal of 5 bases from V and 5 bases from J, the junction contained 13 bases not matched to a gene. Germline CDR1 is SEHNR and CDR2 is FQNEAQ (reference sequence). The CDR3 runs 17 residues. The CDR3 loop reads CASSPPAGQGRHNEQFF. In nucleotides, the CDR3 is TGTGCCAGCAGCCCCCCCGCTGGACAGGGGAGGCACAATGAGCAGTTCTTC.

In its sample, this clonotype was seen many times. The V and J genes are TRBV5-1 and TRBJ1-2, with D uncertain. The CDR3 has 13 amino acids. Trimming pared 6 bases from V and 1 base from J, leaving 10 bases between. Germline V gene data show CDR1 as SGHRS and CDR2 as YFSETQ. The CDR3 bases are TGCGCCAGCACCCCGGAGGGTAACTATGGCTACACCTTC. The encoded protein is CASTPEGNYGYTF.

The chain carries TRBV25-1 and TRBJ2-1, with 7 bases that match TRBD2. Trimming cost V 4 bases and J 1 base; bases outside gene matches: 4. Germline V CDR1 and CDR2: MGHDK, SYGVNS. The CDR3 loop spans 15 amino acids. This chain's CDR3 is CASSGGGDSYNEQFF. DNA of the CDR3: TGTGCCAGCAGTGGGGGGGGTGATTCCTACAATGAGCAGTTCTTC.

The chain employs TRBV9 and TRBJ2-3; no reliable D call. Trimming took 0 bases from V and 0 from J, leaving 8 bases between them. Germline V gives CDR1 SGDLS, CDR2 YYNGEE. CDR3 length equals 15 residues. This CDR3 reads CASSVAGTSTDTQYF. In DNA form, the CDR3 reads TGTGCCAGCAGCGTAGCTGGAACTAGCACAGATACGCAGTATTTT.

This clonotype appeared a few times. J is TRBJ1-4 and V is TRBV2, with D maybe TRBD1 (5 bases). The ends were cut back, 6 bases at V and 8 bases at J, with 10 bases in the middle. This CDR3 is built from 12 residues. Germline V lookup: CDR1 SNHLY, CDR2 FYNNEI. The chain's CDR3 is CASRGQREKLFF. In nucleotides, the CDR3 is TGTGCCAGCAGGGGGCAGAGGGAAAAACTGTTTTTT. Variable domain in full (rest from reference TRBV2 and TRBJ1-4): EPEVTQTPSHQVTQMGQEVILRCVPISNHLYFYWYRQILGQKVEFLVSFYNNEISEKSEIFDDQFSVERPDGSNFTLKIRSTKLEDSAMYFCASRGQREKLFFGSGTQLSVL.

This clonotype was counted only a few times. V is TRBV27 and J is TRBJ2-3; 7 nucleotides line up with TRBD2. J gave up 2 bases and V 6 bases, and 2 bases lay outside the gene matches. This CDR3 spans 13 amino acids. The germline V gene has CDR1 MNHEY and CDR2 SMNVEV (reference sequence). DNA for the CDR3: TGTGCCAGCAGGGGGGACTACACAGATACGCAGTATTTT. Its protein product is CASRGDYTDTQYF.

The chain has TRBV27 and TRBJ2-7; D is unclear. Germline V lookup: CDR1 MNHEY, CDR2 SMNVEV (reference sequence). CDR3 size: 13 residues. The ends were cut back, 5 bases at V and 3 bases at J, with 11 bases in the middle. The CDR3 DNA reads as TGTGCCAGCAGTCCCAACACTTACTACGAGCAGTACTTC. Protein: CASSPNTYYEQYF.

The CDR3 nucleotides are TGTGCCTGGAGTCCCGACAGGGGGTCGGAGACCCAGTACTTC. Translation: CAWSPDRGSETQYF. The chain couples TRBV30 to TRBJ2-5, with 9 nucleotides matching TRBD1. V shed 2 bases and J 5 bases; nucleotides not matched to a gene: 6. This CDR3 contains 14 residues. From germline, CDR1 is GTSNPN and CDR2 SVGIG (reference sequence).

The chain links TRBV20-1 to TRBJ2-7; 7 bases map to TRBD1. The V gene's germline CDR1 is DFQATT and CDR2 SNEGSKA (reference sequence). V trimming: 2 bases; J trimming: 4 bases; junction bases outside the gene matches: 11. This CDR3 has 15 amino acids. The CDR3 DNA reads TGCAGTGCTAGAACTCAGACAGGGACGATTTACGAGCAGTACTTC. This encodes CSARTQTGTIYEQYF.

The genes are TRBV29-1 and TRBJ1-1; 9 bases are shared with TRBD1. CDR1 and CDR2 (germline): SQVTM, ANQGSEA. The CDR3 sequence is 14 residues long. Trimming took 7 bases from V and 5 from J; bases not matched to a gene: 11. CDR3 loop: CSAKTDRGGTEAFF. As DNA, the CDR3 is TGCAGCGCCAAAACGGACAGGGGAGGGACTGAAGCTTTCTTT.

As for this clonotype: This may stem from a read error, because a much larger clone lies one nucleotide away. DNA of the CDR3: TGTGCCAGCGGGACTAGCGCCTACAATGAGCAGTTCTTC. Translated, it gives CASGTSAYNEQFF. The chain recombines TRBV6-5 with TRBJ2-1; 10 bases fit TRBD2. Trimming cost V 8 bases and J 2 bases; bases outside gene matches: 0. CDR1 is MNHEY and CDR2 is SVGAGI in the germline V gene. This CDR3 is 13 amino acids long.

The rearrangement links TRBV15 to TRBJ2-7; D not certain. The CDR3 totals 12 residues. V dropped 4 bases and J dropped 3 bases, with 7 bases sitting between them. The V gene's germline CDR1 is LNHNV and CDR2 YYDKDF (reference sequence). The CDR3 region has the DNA TGTGCCACCAGCACCACCGGCTACGAGCAGTACTTC. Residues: CATSTTGYEQYF.

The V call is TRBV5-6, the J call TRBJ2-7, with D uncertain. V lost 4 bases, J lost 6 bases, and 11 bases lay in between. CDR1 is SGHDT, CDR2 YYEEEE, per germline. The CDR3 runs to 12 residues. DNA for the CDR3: TGTGCCAGCAGCCCCTCGAGTCGCGAGCAGTACTTC. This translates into CASSPSSREQYF. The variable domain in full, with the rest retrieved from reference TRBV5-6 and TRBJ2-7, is DAGVTQSPTHLIKTRGQQVTLRCSPKSGHDTVSWYQQALGQGPQFIFQYYEEEERQRGNFPDRFSGHQFPNYSSELNVNALLLGDSALYLCASSPSSREQYFGPGTRLTVT.

The CDR3 DNA reads TGTGCCAGCAGCGTTGGGACCTACGCCTACGAGCAGTACTTC. Translated, it gives CASSVGTYAYEQYF. This sequence joins TRBV9 and TRBJ2-7, with D perhaps given as TRBD1 or TRBD2 (5 bases each). Between the trimmed V and J ends, which lost 2 bases and 2 bases, there was a span of 11 bases. The germline CDR1 and CDR2 sequences are SGDLS and YYNGEE. The CDR3 loop spans 14 amino acids. The full variable domain, in which reference TRBV9 and TRBJ2-7 provide the parts outside the CDR3, is DSGVTQTPKHLITATGQRVTLRCSPRSGDLSVYWYQQSLDQGLQFLIQYYNGEERAKGNILERFSAQQFPDLHSELNLSSLELGDSALYFCASSVGTYAYEQYFGPGTRLTVT.

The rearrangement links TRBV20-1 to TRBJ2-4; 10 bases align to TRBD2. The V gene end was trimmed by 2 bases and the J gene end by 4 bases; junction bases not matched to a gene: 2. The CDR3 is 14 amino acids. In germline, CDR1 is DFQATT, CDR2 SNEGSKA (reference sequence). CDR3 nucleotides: TGCAGTGCTAGACTAGCGGGAGAGAAAAACATTCAGTACTTC. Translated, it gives CSARLAGEKNIQYF.

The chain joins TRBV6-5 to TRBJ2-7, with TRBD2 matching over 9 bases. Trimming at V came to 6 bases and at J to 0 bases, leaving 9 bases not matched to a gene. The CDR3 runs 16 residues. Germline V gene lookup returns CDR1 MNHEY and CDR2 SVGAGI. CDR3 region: CASRRAGGWSSYEQYF. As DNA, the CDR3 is TGTGCCAGCAGAAGAGCGGGGGGATGGAGCTCCTACGAGCAGTACTTC.

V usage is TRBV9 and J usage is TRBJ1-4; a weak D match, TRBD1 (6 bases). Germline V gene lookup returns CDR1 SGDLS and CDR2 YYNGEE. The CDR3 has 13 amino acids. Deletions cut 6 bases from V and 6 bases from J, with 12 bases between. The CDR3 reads CASTRGGDEKLFF. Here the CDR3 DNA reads TGTGCCAGCACCCGAGGGGGAGATGAAAAACTGTTTTTT. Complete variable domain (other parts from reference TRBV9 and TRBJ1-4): DSGVTQTPKHLITATGQRVTLRCSPRSGDLSVYWYQQSLDQGLQFLIQYYNGEERAKGNILERFSAQQFPDLHSELNLSSLELGDSALYFCASTRGGDEKLFFGSGTQLSVL.

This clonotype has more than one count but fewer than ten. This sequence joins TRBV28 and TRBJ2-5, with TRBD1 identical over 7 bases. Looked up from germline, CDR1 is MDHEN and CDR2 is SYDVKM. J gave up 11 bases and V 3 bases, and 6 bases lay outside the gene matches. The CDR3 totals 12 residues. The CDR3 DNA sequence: TGTGCCAGCAGTTTGAGAGGGGGCCGTCAGTACTTC. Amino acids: CASSLRGGRQYF. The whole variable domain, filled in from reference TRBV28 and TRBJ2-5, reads DVKVTQSSRYLVKRTGEKVFLECVQDMDHENMFWYRQDPGLGLRLIYFSYDVKMKEKGDIPEGYSVSREKKERFSLILESASTNQTSMYLCASSLRGGRQYFGPGTRLLVL.

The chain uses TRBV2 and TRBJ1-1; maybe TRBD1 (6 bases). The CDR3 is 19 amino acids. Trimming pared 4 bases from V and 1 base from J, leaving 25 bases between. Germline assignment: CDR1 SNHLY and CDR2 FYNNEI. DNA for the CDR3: TGTGCCAGCAGTGTCGAAGGCGGAGGGGGGCCTGTTGGGAACACTGAAGCTTTCTTT. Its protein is CASSVEGGGGPVGNTEAFF.

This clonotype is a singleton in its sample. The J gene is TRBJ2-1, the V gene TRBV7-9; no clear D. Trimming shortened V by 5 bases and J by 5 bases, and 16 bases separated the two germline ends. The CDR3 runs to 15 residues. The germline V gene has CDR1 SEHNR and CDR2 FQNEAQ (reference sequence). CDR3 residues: CASSRRDFNNNEQFF. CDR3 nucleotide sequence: TGTGCCAGCAGCCGCCGAGACTTCAACAACAATGAGCAGTTCTTC.

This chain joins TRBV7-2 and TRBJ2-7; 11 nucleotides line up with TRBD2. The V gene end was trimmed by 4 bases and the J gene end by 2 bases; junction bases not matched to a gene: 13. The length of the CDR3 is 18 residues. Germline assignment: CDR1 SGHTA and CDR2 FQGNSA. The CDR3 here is CASSSSRGLAGGAYEQYF. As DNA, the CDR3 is TGTGCCAGCAGCTCATCTAGGGGCCTAGCGGGAGGAGCCTACGAGCAGTACTTC.

The CDR3 is CATTSGRVGTQYF. The CDR3 DNA sequence: TGTGCCACCACGAGCGGGAGAGTGGGTACGCAGTATTTT. This rearrangement joins TRBV27 to TRBJ2-3; 8 bases map to TRBD2. Germline CDR1 MNHEY, CDR2 SMNVEV (reference sequence). The CDR3 contains 13 residues. V was pared by 10 bases and J by 8 bases, with 11 bases of the junction left unmatched.

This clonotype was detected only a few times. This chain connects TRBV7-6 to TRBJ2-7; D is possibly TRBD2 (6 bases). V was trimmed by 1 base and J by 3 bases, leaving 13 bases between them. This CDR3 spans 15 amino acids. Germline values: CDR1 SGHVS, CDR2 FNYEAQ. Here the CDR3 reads CASSLEGGGGYEQYF. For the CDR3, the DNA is TGTGCCAGCAGCTTAGAGGGTGGGGGAGGCTACGAGCAGTACTTC.

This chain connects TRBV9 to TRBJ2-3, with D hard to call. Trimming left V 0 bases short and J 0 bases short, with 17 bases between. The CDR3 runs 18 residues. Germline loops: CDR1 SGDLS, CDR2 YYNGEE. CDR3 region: CASSVGGSSRYSTDTQYF. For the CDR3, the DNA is TGTGCCAGCAGCGTAGGTGGTAGCAGCCGCTATAGCACAGATACGCAGTATTTT.

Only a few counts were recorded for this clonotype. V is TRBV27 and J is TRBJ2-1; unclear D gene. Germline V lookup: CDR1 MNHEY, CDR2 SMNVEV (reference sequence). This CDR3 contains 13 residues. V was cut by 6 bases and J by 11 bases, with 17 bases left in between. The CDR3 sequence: CASRLLEDQKQFF. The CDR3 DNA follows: TGTGCCAGCAGGCTCCTTGAAGATCAAAAGCAGTTCTTC.

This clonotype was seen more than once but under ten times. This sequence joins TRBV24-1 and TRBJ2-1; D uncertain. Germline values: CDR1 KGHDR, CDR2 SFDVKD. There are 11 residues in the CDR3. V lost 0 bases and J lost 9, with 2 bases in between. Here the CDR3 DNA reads TGTGCCACCAGTGATTTGTTTGAGCAGTTCTTC. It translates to CATSDLFEQFF.

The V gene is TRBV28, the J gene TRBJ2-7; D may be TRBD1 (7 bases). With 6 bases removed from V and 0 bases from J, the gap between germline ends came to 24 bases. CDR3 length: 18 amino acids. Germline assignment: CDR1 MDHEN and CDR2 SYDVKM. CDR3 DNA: TGTGCCAGCAGGCGACGACAAGGGCGGGACAGTAGCTCCTACGAGCAGTACTTC. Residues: CASRRRQGRDSSSYEQYF.

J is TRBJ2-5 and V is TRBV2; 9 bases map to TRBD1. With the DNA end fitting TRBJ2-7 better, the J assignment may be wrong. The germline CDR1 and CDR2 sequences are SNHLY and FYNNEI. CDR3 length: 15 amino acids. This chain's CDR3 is CASRRIRGQGHEQYF. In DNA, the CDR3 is TGTGCCAGCAGGAGAATTCGGGGACAGGGCCACGAGCAGTACTTC.

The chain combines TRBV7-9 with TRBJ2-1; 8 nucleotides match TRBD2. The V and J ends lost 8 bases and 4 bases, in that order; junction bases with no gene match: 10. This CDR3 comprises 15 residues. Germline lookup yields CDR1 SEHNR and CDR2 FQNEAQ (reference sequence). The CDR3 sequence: CASSRPGGPYNEQFF. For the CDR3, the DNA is TGTGCCAGCTCAAGGCCGGGAGGGCCTTACAATGAGCAGTTCTTC.

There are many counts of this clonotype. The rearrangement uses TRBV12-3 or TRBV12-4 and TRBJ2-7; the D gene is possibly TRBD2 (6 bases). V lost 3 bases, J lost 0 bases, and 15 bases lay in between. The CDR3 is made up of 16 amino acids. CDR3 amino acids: CASSFLGSGASYEQYF. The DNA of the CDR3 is TGTGCCAGCAGTTTTCTCGGGAGTGGGGCCTCCTACGAGCAGTACTTC.

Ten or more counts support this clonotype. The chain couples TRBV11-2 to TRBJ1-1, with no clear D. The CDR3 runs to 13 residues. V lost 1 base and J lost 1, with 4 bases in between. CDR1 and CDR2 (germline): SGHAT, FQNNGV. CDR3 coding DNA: TGTGCCAGCAGCTTAGGGGCGAACACTGAAGCTTTCTTT. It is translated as CASSLGANTEAFF. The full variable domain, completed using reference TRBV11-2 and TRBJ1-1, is EAGVAQSPRYKIIEKRQSVAFWCNPISGHATLYWYQQILGQGPKLLIQFQNNGVVDDSQLPKDRFSAERLKGVDSTLKIQPAKLEDSAVYLCASSLGANTEAFFGQGTRLTVV.